Each of the 17 T cell receptor beta chains below was sequenced from the same sample in a study of cytomegalovirus exposure and HLA in healthy donors. 60 Vbeta and 13 Jbeta primers were used in PCR. The data were produced by immunoSEQ multiplex PCR, yet TCRdb's version contains in-frame clones alone and is incomplete. This sample has some 45,000 clones; 72% occur once, and the top ten carry roughly 6.3%. Source material: PBMCs. Receptors were obtained from a man aged 25-45 years in good health and CMV-seronegative.

The chain combines TRBV18 with TRBJ2-5, with 10 bases identical to TRBD2. The CDR3 is made up of 15 amino acids. CDR1 and CDR2 (germline): KGHSH, LQKENI. Trimming at V came to 3 bases and at J to 0 bases, leaving 1 base not matched to a gene. The CDR3 region has the DNA TGTGCCAGCTCACCTGGACTAGCGGACCAAGAGACCCAGTACTTC. Encoded protein: CASSPGLADQETQYF.

The J gene is TRBJ2-3, the V gene TRBV6-4; 7 nucleotides align to TRBD2. J lost 4 bases, V lost 5 bases, and 6 bases had no gene match. CDR3 length: 14 amino acids. Germline CDR1 reads MRHNA; CDR2 reads SNTAGT. DNA for the CDR3: TGTGCCAGCAGTTCTAGCGGCGGGCCAGATACGCAGTATTTT. Protein: CASSSSGGPDTQYF.

This clone was observed a handful of times. The genes are TRBV5-4 and TRBJ2-3; D call uncertain. Trimming removed 0 bases at V and 0 bases at J, with 8 bases between. The germline V gene encodes CDR1 SGHNT and CDR2 YYREEE (reference sequence). The CDR3 consists of 15 residues. The CDR3 loop is CASSLDSPSTDTQYF. CDR3 DNA sequence: TGTGCCAGCAGCTTGGACTCTCCTAGCACAGATACGCAGTATTTT.

This clone was counted between two and nine times. The chain uses TRBV19 and TRBJ1-4, with 8 bases fitting TRBD1. There are 14 residues in the CDR3. Unmatched junction bases numbered 6, after V lost 6 bases and J lost 6 bases. The germline V gene encodes CDR1 LNHDA and CDR2 SQIVND (reference sequence). The CDR3 reads CASRPPDRDEKLFF. The CDR3, as DNA: TGTGCCAGTAGGCCCCCGGACAGGGATGAAAAACTGTTTTTT.

The rearrangement links TRBV6-5 to TRBJ2-3; D perhaps matches TRBD1 (5 bases). The germline V gene has CDR1 MNHEY and CDR2 SVGAGI. The CDR3 loop spans 11 amino acids. Trimming removed 7 bases at V and 5 bases at J, with 7 bases between. The CDR3 loop is CASKGVDTQYF. In nucleotides, the CDR3 is TGTGCCAGCAAAGGGGTAGATACGCAGTATTTT.

This clone was seen a single time. The V gene is TRBV5-5, the J gene TRBJ2-5; 9 nucleotides line up with TRBD2. CDR3 length: 16 residues. V lost 0 bases, J lost 3 bases, and 6 bases stayed unmatched. Per the germline V gene, CDR1 is SGHKS and CDR2 is YYEKEE (reference sequence). CDR3 nucleotides: TGTGCCAGCAGCTTGGCCCGCGGGAGGGCCGAAGAGACCCAGTACTTC. Translated: CASSLARGRAEETQYF.

This rearrangement joins TRBV6-5 to TRBJ1-2; D possibly corresponds to TRBD1 (6 bases). The CDR3 consists of 13 residues. The germline V gene encodes CDR1 MNHEY and CDR2 SVGAGI. V gave up 6 bases and J gave up 4 bases, with 12 bases separating them. CDR3 residues: CASRETGIYGYTF. As DNA, the CDR3 is TGTGCCAGCAGGGAAACAGGGATCTATGGCTACACCTTC.

The count of this clone is one. This sequence joins TRBV5-8 and TRBJ1-4, with a tentative D call TRBD1 (5 bases). The CDR3 contains 13 residues. Germline V lookup: CDR1 SGHTS, CDR2 YDEGEE. The germline V and J ends were trimmed by 0 bases and 13 bases, with 13 bases remaining between them. CDR3 residues: CASSLAAGYGLFF. CDR3 coding DNA: TGTGCCAGCAGCTTGGCCGCAGGGTACGGACTGTTTTTT.

The V gene is TRBV15, the J gene TRBJ2-7; possible D gene TRBD1, 6 bases. The CDR3 contains 14 residues. The V and J ends lost 0 bases and 2 bases respectively, with 8 bases between them. Per germline, CDR1 LNHNV and CDR2 YYDKDF (reference sequence). This chain's CDR3 is CATSRDRGPYEQYF. CDR3 DNA sequence: TGTGCCACCAGCAGAGACAGGGGACCCTACGAGCAGTACTTC.

The sample holds a few counts of this clone. The chain couples TRBV6-5 to TRBJ1-5; D is unclear. With 5 bases removed from V and 2 bases from J, the gap between germline ends came to 13 bases. The CDR3 is made up of 15 amino acids. Looked up from germline, CDR1 is MNHEY and CDR2 is SVGAGI. CDR3 in amino acids: CASSPRAAGNQPQHF. In nucleotides, the CDR3 is TGTGCCAGCAGTCCCCGTGCGGCAGGCAATCAGCCCCAGCATTTT.

The gene calls are TRBV9 and TRBJ2-7, with TRBD2 matching 10 bases. V was clipped by 0 bases and J by 6 bases; unmatched bases: 6. CDR3 length equals 15 residues. CDR1 SGDLS and CDR2 YYNGEE come from the germline V gene. The CDR3 region is CASSVDLAGVVEQYF. CDR3 coding DNA: TGTGCCAGCAGCGTAGATCTAGCGGGAGTGGTCGAGCAGTACTTC.

The J gene is TRBJ2-3, the V gene TRBV5-1; the match to TRBD2 covers 8 bases. The V gene's germline CDR1 is SGHRS and CDR2 YFSETQ. The junction had 8 bases not matched to a gene; V was cut back by 1 base and J by 4 bases. The CDR3 contains 16 residues. Here the CDR3 DNA reads TGCGCCAGCAGCTTGTCGACGGGAGGGCGCGCAGATACGCAGTATTTT. Protein sequence: CASSLSTGGRADTQYF.

This chain uses TRBV5-4 with TRBJ2-2; D is possibly TRBD1 (6 bases). The CDR3 extends over 15 amino acids. Germline V gene data show CDR1 as SGHNT and CDR2 as YYREEE (reference sequence). V dropped 0 bases and J dropped 4 bases, with 10 bases sitting between them. In DNA form, the CDR3 reads TGTGCCAGCAGCTTGGCCAACAGGGCCACCGGGGAGCTGTTTTTT. As protein: CASSLANRATGELFF.

The table lists this clone with a count of one. This chain uses TRBV7-9 with TRBJ1-4; 7 bases are shared with TRBD1. Per the germline V gene, CDR1 is SEHNR and CDR2 is FQNEAQ (reference sequence). V was pared by 5 bases and J by 11 bases, with 5 bases of the junction left unmatched. This CDR3 is built from 12 residues. The CDR3 is CASSPGTDKLFF. Here the CDR3 DNA reads TGTGCCAGCAGCCCCGGGACAGACAAACTGTTTTTT. Drawing the rest from reference TRBV7-9 and TRBJ1-4, the complete variable domain is DTGVSQNPRHKITKRGQNVTFRCDPISEHNRLYWYRQTLGQGPEFLTYFQNEAQLEKSRLLSDRFSAERPKGSFSTLEIQRTEQGDSAMYLCASSPGTDKLFFGSGTQLSVL.

The J gene is TRBJ2-1, the V gene TRBV10-3, with 9 bases identical to TRBD2. V shed 0 bases, J shed 8 bases, and the junction held 14 bases outside the gene matches. Germline V gene data show CDR1 as ENHRY and CDR2 as SYGVKD. The CDR3 totals 18 residues. CDR3 residues: CAISESPSGVGAYDEQFF. As DNA, the CDR3 is TGTGCCATCAGTGAGTCGCCTAGCGGGGTCGGGGCTTACGATGAGCAGTTCTTC.

The chain links TRBV12-5 to TRBJ2-1, with TRBD2 identical over 9 bases. This CDR3 region has 17 residues. From germline, CDR1 is LGHNT and CDR2 FRNRAP. After removal of 6 bases from V and 0 bases from J, the junction contained 9 bases not matched to a gene. The CDR3: CASGDTQAGGSYNEQFF. For the CDR3, the DNA is TGTGCTAGTGGCGACACCCAAGCGGGAGGCTCCTACAATGAGCAGTTCTTC. Supplemented by reference TRBV12-5 and TRBJ2-1, the full variable domain reads DARVTQTPRHKVTEMGQEVTMRCQPILGHNTVFWYRQTMMQGLELLAYFRNRAPLDDSGMPKDRFSAEMPDATLATLKIQPSEPRDSAVYFCASGDTQAGGSYNEQFFGPGTRLTVL.

The chain recombines TRBV7-9 with TRBJ2-7, with D maybe TRBD1 (6 bases). Deletions cut 2 bases from V and 1 base from J, with 12 bases between. There are 15 residues in the CDR3. Germline lookup yields CDR1 SEHNR and CDR2 FQNEAQ (reference sequence). Here the CDR3 reads CASSLRSGQSYEQYF. The CDR3 coding sequence is TGTGCCAGCAGCTTAAGGAGTGGACAGTCCTACGAGCAGTACTTC.